A single sample is the source of the 9 T cell receptor beta chains below, sequenced in a study of T cell repertoires in cytomegalovirus infection (dated by TCRdb to about 2019). The listed sequencing device is Illumina HiSeq 1500. TCRdb reprocessing: public reads trimmed at Q25 with fastp, clones called with MiXCR, in-frame beta chains kept. Every CDR3 protein is listed once, alongside the most common genes and DNA of its rows. The sample records approximately 910,000 distinct CDR3 sequences, roughly 30% of which are singletons. The ten biggest clones cover around an eighth of the sample. The treatment or condition label for this specimen denotes: in vitro stimulation with specific CMV peptide epitopes to enrich CMV-specific T cells. The antigens for these receptors are not known. The input for sequencing was cultured CD8+ T cells from PBMCs, taken from culture after CMV antigen stimulation. These receptors came from a human donor in good health (CMV status not recorded). Some clones in this sample may be carry-over from other donors' samples.

The sample holds a few counts of this clonotype. The rearrangement links TRBV4-1 to TRBJ2-3; D may be TRBD2 (5 bases). Germline loops: CDR1 MGHRA, CDR2 YSYEKL. The V gene lost 7 bases and the J gene lost 2 bases, with 22 bases spanning the gap. CDR3 length: 17 residues. DNA of the CDR3: TGCGCCAGCACCTCGTCGGGGATATGGCCAAACACAGATACGCAGTATTTT. It yields the protein CASTSSGIWPNTDTQYF.

This clonotype was picked up a small number of times. V usage is TRBV19 and J usage is TRBJ2-1; TRBD1 might be the D (6 bases). Germline V gene lookup returns CDR1 LNHDA and CDR2 SQIVND (reference sequence). This CDR3 has 15 amino acids. V lost 1 base and J lost 7, with 14 bases in between. In nucleotides, the CDR3 is TGTGCCAGTAGTATAGCGGGCAGGGGATGGAATGAGCAGTTCTTC. It yields the protein CASSIAGRGWNEQFF.

There are a few counts of this clonotype. This rearrangement joins TRBV6-2 or TRBV6-3 to TRBJ2-1; a possible D gene is TRBD2 (6 bases). Germline CDR1 is MNHEY and CDR2 is SVGEGT. V lost 5 bases, J lost 3 bases, and 14 bases lay in between. The CDR3 has 15 amino acids. The CDR3 region has the DNA TGTGCCAGCAGTGCCGGGGGAGCCCTCTACAATGAGCAGTTCTTC. This translates into CASSAGGALYNEQFF.

This clonotype came up a few times. The chain recombines TRBV7-3 with TRBJ2-1; TRBD2 matches at 13 bases. The CDR3 sequence is 19 residues long. V lost 5 bases and J lost 2; bases outside the gene matches: 12. From germline, CDR1 is SGHTA and CDR2 FQGTGA. CDR3 amino acids: CASSLRTSGGKWTYNEQFF. The CDR3 nucleotides are TGTGCCAGCAGCCTCCGGACTAGCGGGGGAAAATGGACCTACAATGAGCAGTTCTTC.

The CDR3 sequence is CSVNTGSNYGYTF. The CDR3, as DNA: TGCAGCGTGAACACAGGGTCCAACTATGGCTACACCTTC. This sequence joins TRBV29-1 and TRBJ1-2; TRBD1 might be the D (6 bases). The CDR3 covers 13 residues. V was cut by 6 bases and J by 2 bases, with 13 bases left in between. Germline V lookup: CDR1 SQVTM, CDR2 ANQGSEA.

This chain links TRBV19 with TRBJ2-3, with unresolved D. Trimming left V 1 base short and J 6 bases short, with 11 bases between. Germline CDR1 is LNHDA and CDR2 is SQIVND (reference sequence). The CDR3 covers 14 residues. CDR3 residues: CASSIGDATDTQYF. The CDR3 DNA sequence: TGTGCCAGTAGTATAGGAGACGCTACGGATACGCAGTATTTT.

The chain employs TRBV2 and TRBJ2-3, with no clear D. The CDR3 contains 15 residues. Between the trimmed V and J ends, which lost 6 bases and 2 bases, there was a span of 15 bases. Germline loops: CDR1 SNHLY, CDR2 FYNNEI. The CDR3 region is CASSAPIESTDTQYF. For the CDR3, the DNA is TGTGCCAGCAGCGCCCCTATTGAGTCCACAGATACGCAGTATTTT.

This clonotype was counted a few times. The V call is TRBV12-3 or TRBV12-4, the J call TRBJ2-2, with D possibly TRBD1 on 6 matching bases. The V end lost 8 bases, the J end lost 14 bases, and 15 bases lay between the germline ends. The CDR3 length is 11 residues. The CDR3 loop reads CASPARGGLFF. CDR3 DNA: TGTGCCAGCCCAGCCAGGGGCGGACTGTTTTTT.

The chain uses TRBV4-1 and TRBJ1-2; TRBD1 matches 8 bases. The CDR3 has 15 residues. Germline assignment: CDR1 MGHRA and CDR2 YSYEKL. J lost 4 bases, V lost 3 bases, and 7 bases had no gene match. The CDR3 loop reads CASSQAQGAAYGYTF. The CDR3 nucleotides read TGCGCCAGCAGCCAGGCCCAGGGGGCAGCCTATGGCTACACCTTC.